Below are 12 T cell receptor beta chains sequenced from a single sample in a study of shared clonotypes between healthy human individuals. CD8 cells classed as naive were CD45RO-negative and positively selected for CCR7, excluding terminally differentiated effector memory CD45RA+ cells. TCRdb's copy holds only in-frame clones and misses some; the assay was immunoSEQ multiplex PCR. In the table there are about 1,900,000 clones, about 95% of which are singletons. Sequenced sample: naive CD8+ T cells sorted from blood. Receptor source: a man aged 18 to 30 in good health.

The rearrangement links TRBV5-1 to TRBJ2-1; 13 nucleotides match TRBD2. Germline CDR1 reads SGHRS; CDR2 reads YFSETQ. J was trimmed by 2 bases and V by 0 bases; bases with no gene match: 2. This CDR3 spans 17 amino acids. CDR3 loop: CASSLGTSGSTYNEQFF. CDR3 DNA sequence: TGCGCCAGCAGCTTGGGGACTAGCGGGAGCACCTACAATGAGCAGTTCTTC.

V usage is TRBV10-3 and J usage is TRBJ2-1, with 8 bases matching TRBD2. The V gene end was trimmed by 6 bases and the J gene end by 5 bases; junction bases not matched to a gene: 6. The germline gives CDR1 ENHRY, CDR2 SYGVKD. This CDR3 contains 14 residues. Here the CDR3 DNA reads TGTGCCATCAGCCGGACTAGCAGCGACAATGAGCAGTTCTTC. Amino acid sequence: CAISRTSSDNEQFF.

J is TRBJ1-1 and V is TRBV7-9, with D possibly TRBD1 on 6 matching bases. The length of the CDR3 is 14 residues. The V gene lost 6 bases and the J gene lost 0 bases, with 11 bases spanning the gap. Looked up from germline, CDR1 is SEHNR and CDR2 is FQNEAQ (reference sequence). The CDR3 nucleotides are TGTGCCAGCAGACTGACAGGAGTGAACACTGAAGCTTTCTTT. It yields the protein CASRLTGVNTEAFF.

This chain uses TRBV7-9 with TRBJ2-5; 8 nucleotides line up with TRBD1. Germline CDR1 SEHNR, CDR2 FQNEAQ (reference sequence). The CDR3 loop spans 16 amino acids. V was pared by 2 bases and J by 3 bases, with 8 bases of the junction left unmatched. For the CDR3, the DNA is TGTGCCAGCAGCTTACCAAGGACAGGGTCGGAAGAGACCCAGTACTTC. Amino acids: CASSLPRTGSEETQYF.

This sequence joins TRBV28 and TRBJ2-2; D is perhaps TRBD1 or TRBD2 (6 bases each). The CDR3 has 15 amino acids. V was cut by 11 bases and J by 7 bases, with 23 bases left in between. Germline CDR1 is MDHEN and CDR2 is SYDVKM. The CDR3 DNA follows: TGTGCCTCGCGGGTCCCCTGGGGGGCGGACGGGGAGCTGTTTTTT. Its protein product is CASRVPWGADGELFF. The full variable domain, completed using reference TRBV28 and TRBJ2-2, is DVKVTQSSRYLVKRTGEKVFLECVQDMDHENMFWYRQDPGLGLRLIYFSYDVKMKEKGDIPEGYSVSREKKERFSLILESASTNQTSMYLCASRVPWGADGELFFGEGSRLTVL.

The chain combines TRBV5-4 with TRBJ2-3; 7 nucleotides align to TRBD1. The CDR3 has 15 amino acids. V shed 4 bases and J 2 bases; nucleotides not matched to a gene: 7. Per germline, CDR1 SGHNT and CDR2 YYREEE (reference sequence). CDR3 nucleotide sequence: TGTGCCAGCAGCCCCGCCGGGACAGACACAGATACGCAGTATTTT. Protein sequence: CASSPAGTDTDTQYF.

The chain employs TRBV11-2 and TRBJ1-3, with D possibly matching TRBD1 (5 bases). The germline gives CDR1 SGHAT, CDR2 FQNNGV. The CDR3 sequence is 15 residues long. The V gene lost 7 bases and the J gene lost 4 bases, with 17 bases spanning the gap. CDR3 DNA sequence: TGTGCCAGCACCCTGATGAGTACAGGCGGAAACACCATATATTTT. It encodes CASTLMSTGGNTIYF.

The rearrangement joins TRBV11-2 to TRBJ1-4; no reliable D call. Germline V gene sequence: CDR1 SGHAT, CDR2 FQNNGV. V shed 3 bases and J shed 4 bases, with 6 bases lying between them. The CDR3 loop spans 13 amino acids. The CDR3 region has the DNA TGTGCCAGCAGCTTCACGGGTAATGAAAAACTGTTTTTT. Amino acids: CASSFTGNEKLFF.

The rearrangement joins TRBV27 to TRBJ1-2; TRBD1 aligns across 7 bases. CDR1 and CDR2 (germline): MNHEY, SMNVEV (reference sequence). J gave up 2 bases and V 5 bases, and 14 bases lay outside the gene matches. This CDR3 region has 17 residues. The CDR3 bases are TGTGCCAGCAGTCCATTAACCCCGACAGGGATCAACTATGGCTACACCTTC. It yields the protein CASSPLTPTGINYGYTF.

The rearrangement joins TRBV5-1 to TRBJ2-2; 8 nucleotides line up with TRBD1. The CDR3 is 16 residues long. CDR1 is SGHRS, CDR2 YFSETQ, per germline. Germline trimming cut 2 bases from V and 4 bases from J; bases unmatched to any gene: 7. CDR3 in DNA: TGCGCCAGCAGCTTAATGACAGGGGCCACCACCGGGGAGCTGTTTTTT. This translates into CASSLMTGATTGELFF.

This clone was counted only a few times. The chain recombines TRBV10-3 with TRBJ2-7; D assignment may be TRBD1 or TRBD2 (6 bases each). Trimming shortened V by 1 base and J by 2 bases, and 12 bases separated the two germline ends. The CDR3 runs to 15 residues. Per the germline V gene, CDR1 is ENHRY and CDR2 is SYGVKD. CDR3 sequence: CAISEWRDNPYEQYF. In DNA, the CDR3 is TGTGCCATCAGTGAGTGGCGGGACAACCCCTACGAGCAGTACTTC.

This clone was seen a single time. This rearrangement joins TRBV7-6 to TRBJ2-3, with a tentative D call TRBD2 (7 bases). The CDR3 is 17 amino acids. V was cut by 5 bases and J by 6 bases, with 24 bases left in between. Germline V gives CDR1 SGHVS, CDR2 FNYEAQ. The CDR3: CASSHIDEAGAADTQYF. The CDR3 nucleotides read TGTGCCAGCAGCCATATTGATGAGGCGGGGGCTGCTGATACGCAGTATTTT.